The clone carrying this T cell receptor beta chain was seen more than once but under ten times. Its specificity is unknown. Germline V gene lookup returns CDR1 DFQATT and CDR2 SNEGSKA (reference sequence). V lost 6 bases, J lost 4 bases, and 26 bases lay in between. The CDR3 has 17 residues. The sample belongs to a study of CD8 T cells in ankylosing spondylitis. Study conclusions and caveats: A CD8+ phenotype characterized the disease-linked clones, which were relatively rare in peripheral blood. Disease-linked clones were reportedly significantly enriched in matched ankylosing spondylitis synovial fluid. Earlier literature documents some of the motif variants in reactive arthritis synovial fluid and blood. Made up of about eight highly homologous variants, a TCR beta motif appeared characteristic of ankylosing spondylitis blood.

With molecular barcodes, quantitative 5'-RACE was used to make the TCR beta libraries. MiXCR, applied by TCRdb to the 5' RACE reads, yields one record per CDR3 protein. The repertoire holds approximately 140,000 distinct CDR3 sequences, with 17% as singletons. The sequencing input was blood, either unsorted or a sorted T cell fraction (not recorded which). This chain links TRBV20-1 with TRBJ2-3; D is unresolved. The clonotype comes from a male donor with ankylosing spondylitis. The CDR3 region is CSARPMNRHLVPDTQYF. DNA for the CDR3: TGCAGTGCAAGACCTATGAACCGGCATCTCGTTCCAGATACGCAGTATTTT.